The subject of this entry is one T cell receptor (beta chain). The antigen is unknown. Sequencing was performed with immunoSEQ multiplex PCR; in TCRdb, only in-frame clones are kept and a portion is missing. The sample carries more than 150,000 clones, 85% to 95% recorded once. This specimen belongs to a study of shared clonotypes between healthy human individuals. The germline gives CDR1 LNHNV, CDR2 YYDKDF (reference sequence). Trimming cost V 6 bases and J 2 bases; bases outside gene matches: 8. CDR3 length: 15 amino acids. Notes on the study in general: Deeper or shallower sequencing was expected to change how clonotypes are shared among donors. Rarefaction demonstrated incomplete sorted-subset sequencing despite large depth. Apart from blood, nothing was sampled; tissue repertoires likely differ.

Investigators divided CD4+ cells into CD45RA+ naive and CD45RA-negative memory subsets. The clonotype comes from a woman aged 30 to 39 in good health. Specimen: naive CD4+ T cells sorted from blood. The subset here: CD45RA+ positively selected. This rearrangement joins TRBV15 to TRBJ2-7, with 9 bases that match TRBD1. Here the CDR3 DNA reads TGTGCCACCAGAGACCCCGGGACAGGGACCTACGAGCAGTACTTC. Its translation: CATRDPGTGTYEQYF.